Sequencing of this TCR beta chain was carried out in a study of blood T cell repertoires in COVID-19 (TCRdb year 2020). With respect to the entire study: Samples covering the acute and convalescent phases of COVID-19 were provided by collaborators in the United States, Italy and Spain. The samples were drawn from the first 160 participants of the ongoing ImmuneRACE study and from 1,200 or so subjects provided by 6 global collaborators. The material from the prospective study consisted of cDNA or gDNA derived from T cells, B-cell-depleted T cells, or PBMCs. Where available, HLA class I and class II types were obtained from metadata supplied by the sample provider rather than from assay-based typing. The sample metadata nearly always contained a de-identified subject ID, COVID-19 status, age in years and sex. Deeply sampled blood TCRbeta repertoires from subjects exposed to, actively infected with, or recovered from COVID-19 were included in the dataset. The repertoires were released in a freely available public database intended as a resource for research on the immune response to SARS-CoV-2. The study at large found these results: The amount of clinical and demographic metadata varied by source and participant and was provided uncurated.

The immunoSEQ Assay, a bias-controlled multiplex PCR, was used to amplify TCRbeta CDR3 regions from genomic DNA. The original methods were these. The number of nucleated cells in each sample was estimated from the amplification of reference gene primers within the assay. To quantify the absolute abundance of each unique TCRbeta CDR3 rearrangement, sequence reads were collapsed and filtered. Productive Simpson clonality was computed per sample as the square root of Simpson's diversity index over productive rearrangements. Entries here come from immuneACCESS through TCRdb and include only in-frame sequences with V and J called. Some clones fail to appear in such tables; in the studies checked, an unresolved V gene covers under half of the shortfall, and the cause of the remainder is unknown. D and trimming were read from the DNA, whereas the V and J calls and clone size are those reported in that table. The sample includes more than 200,000 clones, with approximately 86% observed a single time. Roughly 5.6% of the sample belongs to the ten largest clones.

With respect to this clone: Its cognate antigen has yet to be identified. Per-nucleotide qualities are absent, and no much larger clonotype sits a single base away.

The CDR3 sequence holds 13 residues, the cysteine and phenylalanine included. Only the CDR3 part of the read is kept: 39 bases, read in frame from the first base. According to the germline V gene (reference sequence), CDR1 reads LNHDA and CDR2 reads SQIVND. A distance of 9 bases separates the germline ends of V and J, which lose 5 bases and 4 bases respectively. At one collaborating source in Seattle, patients were enrolled during active infection and were followed longitudinally through the course of disease. Each collaborating institution followed its own protocols to collect whole blood in K2EDTA tubes. For TCRbeta analysis, collaborators shipped samples in one of three forms: frozen whole blood, isolated PBMCs, or DNA extracted from either of those sample types.

Sequences were obtained from peripheral blood. The source of this sequence is a woman aged 55-70 years with COVID-19, enrolled during active disease. The sequence links TRBV19 to TRBJ2-1; the D gene cannot be resolved reliably. The CDR3 corresponds to CASSSSRYNEQFF. The DNA is TGTGCCAGTAGTTCTAGTCGATACAATGAGCAGTTCTTC.